A selection of T cell receptor beta chains follows, all from one sample in a study of liver allograft versus peripheral blood T cells. From the reads, TCRdb called clonotypes with MiXCR, one entry per CDR3 protein. The sample includes about 16,000 distinct CDR3 sequences, 20% to 25% of them seen just once. Source of these receptors: a human patient who had a liver transplant. Some T cells here may be from the graft donor. Each CDR3 is given with its conserved first and last residue. A D gene is named only where the DNA matches it firmly. Size values are once, few and many counts, or a class for expanded clones, and some rows have none.

clone_size | d_call | j_call | v_call | cdr3_nt | cdr3_aa
. | TRBD1 | TRBJ2-7 | TRBV6-6 | TGTGCCAGCAGCGGGACAGGATTGACCTACGAGCAGTACTTC | CASSGTGLTYEQYF
many | . | TRBJ2-1 | TRBV6-2/TRBV6-3 | TGTGCCAGCTCGCGGCGGGTCACCGAGCAGTTCTTC | CASSRRVTEQFF
. | . | TRBJ2-2 | TRBV6-2/TRBV6-3 | TGTGCCAGCAGTCCCGGGACAATTAACACCGGGGAGCTGTTTTTT | CASSPGTINTGELFF
many | . | TRBJ2-1 | TRBV20-1 | TGCAGTGCTTGGAGCTACAATGAGCAGTTCTTC | CSAWSYNEQFF
few | TRBD1 | TRBJ2-7 | TRBV27 | TGTGCCAGCAGTTTAGGGGACAGAACTACCTCCTACGAGCAGTACTTC | CASSLGDRTTSYEQYF
few | . | TRBJ1-6 | TRBV9 | TGTGCCAGCAGCGTAGGGCCAGTAGGTTCACCCCTCCACTTT | CASSVGPVGSPLHF
many | . | TRBJ1-1 | TRBV6-6 | TGTGCCAGCAGTTGGGGGGAGACTGAAGCTTTCTTT | CASSWGETEAFF
. | . | TRBJ2-3 | TRBV7-3 | TGTGCCAGCTCCCTTACGGAGTCGGGGGATACGCAGTATTTT | CASSLTESGDTQYF
. | . | TRBJ1-3 | TRBV6-5 | TGTGCCAGCAGTTACTCGGGGGGGACGCCAGCTGGAAACACCATATATTTT | CASSYSGGTPAGNTIYF
medium-sized | . | TRBJ1-1 | TRBV18 | TGTGCCAGCTCACCGGGCCTGAACACTGAAGCTTTCTTT | CASSPGLNTEAFF
few | . | TRBJ1-2 | TRBV28 | TGTGCCAGCAGTTTATCCAGGGCGGCTGGCTACACCTTC | CASSLSRAAGYTF
. | . | TRBJ2-1 | TRBV14 | TGTGCCAGCAGCCAAGCGGTTCGGTCGAGCTCCTACAATGAGCAGTTCTTC | CASSQAVRSSSYNEQFF
. | . | TRBJ2-3 | TRBV9 | TGTGCCAGCAGCGTAGTAGCCAGAGAGCAGTTGGGCCCCACAGATACGCAGTATTTT | CASSVVAREQLGPTDTQYF
. | . | TRBJ1-1 | TRBV13 | TGTGCCAGCAGCTTAAGGGGGTGGACAGCGAACACTGAAGCTTTCTTT | CASSLRGWTANTEAFF
medium-sized | . | TRBJ1-5 | TRBV19 | TGTGCCAGTAGTATAGGCCCCACAAAAATGGGTCAGCCCCAGCATTTT | CASSIGPTKMGQPQHF
medium-sized | . | TRBJ1-1 | TRBV29-1 | TGCAGCGTCGGGCAGGTCACGAGCACTGAAGCTTTCTTT | CSVGQVTSTEAFF
. | . | TRBJ1-2 | TRBV20-1 | TGCAGTGCTAGCCCCCTTGACCGAGGGGACTATGGCTACACCTTC | CSASPLDRGDYGYTF
. | . | TRBJ2-7 | TRBV15 | TGTGCCAGCAGTCGGGGCGCGAGCAACGAGCAGTACTTC | CASSRGASNEQYF
many | . | TRBJ1-2 | TRBV19 | TGTGCCAGTAGTATATCACCCCGGACGGCTCCGGGCTACACCTTC | CASSISPRTAPGYTF